Listed below are T cell receptor beta chains from one sample, sequenced in a study of a mutant IDH1 vaccine in newly diagnosed glioma. Using immunoSEQ multiplex PCR, the repertoire was profiled, and TCRdb retains in-frame clones only, with some absent. This table holds nearly 15,000 clones, more than 80% found once. This specimen consisted of PBMCs, obtained from a glioma patient treated with radiotherapy, temozolomide or both. Every receptor here comes from a woman aged 40 to 55 with glioma. Some clones in this sample may be carry-over from other donors' samples. The CDR3 runs from the conserved cysteine through the conserved F or W. Fields, in order: D gene, clone size, J gene, V gene, CDR3 protein, CDR3 DNA. The D gene is left open where the match is weak. Size is stated for part of the rows, as once, few or many counts, or as a class when the clone is expanded.

TRBD1 - TRBJ2-5 TRBV5-1 CASRRQGFQETQYF TGCGCCAGCCGAAGACAGGGCTTCCAAGAGACCCAGTACTTC
TRBD2 - TRBJ2-3 TRBV9 CASSFSGKEDTQYF TGTGCCAGCAGCTTTAGCGGGAAGGAGGATACGCAGTATTTT
- - TRBJ2-7 TRBV7-9 CASSQTWDEQYF TGTGCCAGCAGCCAGACCTGGGACGAGCAGTACTTC
TRBD1 - TRBJ1-4 TRBV19 CASRPGGGRGEKLFF TGTGCCAGTAGACCAGGGGGGGGCCGAGGTGAAAAACTGTTTTTT
- - TRBJ2-6 TRBV7-9 CASSLAGGANVLTF TGTGCCAGCAGCTTAGCGGGCGGGGCCAACGTCCTGACTTTC
- - TRBJ2-1 TRBV5-1 CASSQPRGDEQFF TGCGCCAGCAGCCAACCTAGGGGGGATGAGCAGTTCTTC
- once TRBJ1-2 TRBV30 CAWREGQGRNYGYTF TGTGCCTGGAGGGAAGGGCAGGGCCGTAACTATGGCTACACCTTC
- - TRBJ2-3 TRBV6-5 CASSYSNPHTDTQYF TGTGCCAGCAGTTACTCGAACCCTCACACAGATACGCAGTATTTT
- - TRBJ1-4 TRBV28 CASSLSNEKLFF TGTGCCAGCAGCCTTTCTAATGAAAAACTGTTTTTT
- - TRBJ2-3 TRBV5-1 CASGETDTQYF TGCGCCAGCGGCGAAACAGATACGCAGTATTTT
- - TRBJ1-5 TRBV5-1 CASSLGGGFDEPQHF TGCGCCAGCAGCTTGGGAGGGGGATTCGACGAGCCCCAGCATTTT
- - TRBJ1-1 TRBV18 CASSKMNTEAFF TGTGCCAGCTCAAAGATGAACACTGAAGCTTTCTTT
- - TRBJ1-2 TRBV19 CASSPPLERYGYTF TGTGCCAGTAGTCCCCCCTTGGAGCGCTATGGCTACACCTTC
TRBD2 large TRBJ2-1 TRBV6-5 CASGGLAGNNEQFF TGTGCCAGCGGGGGACTAGCGGGGAACAATGAGCAGTTCTTC
TRBD1 - TRBJ2-2 TRBV19 CASIDRGNANTGELFF TGTGCCAGTATTGACAGGGGTAACGCGAACACCGGGGAGCTGTTTTTT
- - TRBJ1-6 TRBV18 CASSLLSEGESPLHF TGTGCCAGCTCACTTCTTTCGGAGGGTGAATCACCCCTCCACTTT
- - TRBJ1-3 TRBV10-2 CASSRGLGSGNTIYF TGCGCCAGCAGTAGGGGGTTAGGCTCTGGAAACACCATATATTTT
- - TRBJ2-5 TRBV7-9 CASSTKQETQYF TGTGCCAGCAGCACAAAACAAGAGACCCAGTACTTC
- few TRBJ1-5 TRBV15 CATREGRLANQPQHF TGTGCCACCAGAGAAGGCAGGCTCGCCAATCAGCCCCAGCATTTT
- - TRBJ2-4 TRBV7-8 CASSSGISVAKNIQYF TGTGCCAGCAGCTCAGGGATTTCAGTAGCCAAAAACATTCAGTACTTC
TRBD2 - TRBJ2-7 TRBV25-1 CASSPLAGVYEQYF TGTGCCAGCAGCCCACTAGCGGGAGTCTACGAGCAGTACTTC
TRBD1 - TRBJ2-5 TRBV4-1 CASSQDGTGQETQYF TGCGCCAGCAGCCAAGATGGGACAGGTCAAGAGACCCAGTACTTC
- - TRBJ2-7 TRBV2 CASSRGGAREQYF TGTGCCAGCAGCAGGGGCGGGGCCCGGGAGCAGTACTTC
- - TRBJ2-2 TRBV5-6 CASSSDPTNTGELFF TGTGCCAGCAGCTCCGACCCTACGAACACCGGGGAGCTGTTTTTT
- - TRBJ2-3 TRBV7-9 CASSLFHSPTDTQYF TGTGCCAGCAGCTTATTTCATAGCCCTACAGATACGCAGTATTTT
- - TRBJ1-1 TRBV10-2 CASSESDMNTEAFF TGCGCCAGCAGTGAGTCGGATATGAACACTGAAGCTTTCTTT
- - TRBJ1-2 TRBV2 CASSERGANYGYTF TGTGCCAGCAGTGAAAGGGGAGCTAACTATGGCTACACCTTC
- - TRBJ2-4 TRBV19 CASSIAQGLAKNIQYF TGTGCCAGTAGTATAGCCCAGGGACTAGCCAAAAACATTCAGTACTTC
- - TRBJ1-2 TRBV6-5 CAIETGYGYTF TGTGCCATCGAGACAGGCTATGGCTACACCTTC
TRBD2 - TRBJ2-5 TRBV5-8 CASSWGSGSIGGETQYF TGTGCCAGCAGTTGGGGTAGCGGGAGTATCGGAGGAGAGACCCAGTACTTC
- - TRBJ2-1 TRBV7-8 CASSLVAFASYNEQFF TGTGCCAGCAGCTTAGTGGCTTTTGCCTCCTACAATGAGCAGTTCTTC
TRBD2 - TRBJ2-5 TRBV4-2 CASSQERAGGRETQYF TGTGCCAGCAGCCAAGAGAGGGCGGGGGGGCGAGAGACCCAGTACTTC